These 15 T cell receptor beta chains share one sample of origin, sequenced in a study of cytomegalovirus exposure and HLA in healthy donors. Some clones are missing from TCRdb's copy, which holds only in-frame ones; the method was immunoSEQ multiplex PCR. The sample includes 150,000 to 200,000 clones, 85% to 90% of them seen just once. Sequences were obtained from PBMCs. The receptors stem from a woman aged 25 to 45 in good health and CMV-seronegative.

The chain employs TRBV6-1 and TRBJ2-1; a possible D gene is TRBD2 (6 bases). This CDR3 is built from 13 residues. The V and J ends lost 5 bases and 6 bases respectively, with 11 bases between them. Per the germline V gene, CDR1 is MNHNS and CDR2 is SASEGT. The CDR3 region is CASSLAFRNEQFF. Here the CDR3 DNA reads TGTGCCAGCAGTCTAGCGTTCCGCAATGAGCAGTTCTTC.

The chain is built from TRBV2 and TRBJ2-2, with TRBD2 identical over 9 bases. The CDR3 contains 15 residues. Trimming cost V 6 bases and J 6 bases; bases outside gene matches: 8. Germline CDR1 reads SNHLY; CDR2 reads FYNNEI. The CDR3 nucleotides read TGTGCCAGCAGAATTCTAGCGGGAAGGGCCGGGGAGCTGTTTTTT. This translates into CASRILAGRAGELFF.

This sequence joins TRBV27 and TRBJ2-5; TRBD1 matches at 7 bases. J lost 11 bases, V lost 0 bases, and 6 bases had no gene match. Germline CDR1 MNHEY, CDR2 SMNVEV (reference sequence). The CDR3 is made up of 13 amino acids. The CDR3 here is CASSLSTGIEQYF. DNA for the CDR3: TGTGCCAGCAGTTTATCGACAGGGATAGAGCAGTACTTC.

The chain links TRBV7-9 to TRBJ1-6; a weak D match, TRBD1 (6 bases). Germline values: CDR1 SEHNR, CDR2 FQNEAQ (reference sequence). CDR3 length: 16 residues. V lost 3 bases to trimming and J lost 8 bases, with 17 bases between them. Here the CDR3 DNA reads TGTGCCAGCAGCTTCTGGGGGACATCTTTACATTCACCCCTCCACTTT. Translation gives CASSFWGTSLHSPLHF. The complete variable domain, with remaining parts taken from reference TRBV7-9 and TRBJ1-6, reads DTGVSQNPRHKITKRGQNVTFRCDPISEHNRLYWYRQTLGQGPEFLTYFQNEAQLEKSRLLSDRFSAERPKGSFSTLEIQRTEQGDSAMYLCASSFWGTSLHSPLHFGNGTRLTVT.

This chain links TRBV6-5 with TRBJ1-2, with a weak D call TRBD1 (6 bases). The length of the CDR3 is 15 residues. CDR1 and CDR2 (germline): MNHEY, SVGAGI. V gave up 5 bases and J gave up 8 bases, with 21 bases separating them. The CDR3 DNA follows: TGTGCCAGCAGTCCATTCCCGGCAGGGGTCTCAGGCTACACCTTC. Residues: CASSPFPAGVSGYTF.

The V gene is TRBV10-2, the J gene TRBJ1-1; D is undetermined. The CDR3 sequence is 12 residues long. Trimming removed 5 bases from V and 3 bases from J, with 7 bases in between. Germline V CDR1 and CDR2: WSHSY, SAAADI. The CDR3 coding sequence is TGCGCCAGCAGTTCAGGTTACACTGAAGCTTTCTTT. Residues: CASSSGYTEAFF.

This clone was seen only once. The V and J genes are TRBV7-2 and TRBJ2-3; weak D call: TRBD1 (6 bases). With 4 bases removed from V and 3 bases from J, the gap between germline ends came to 17 bases. The CDR3 is 16 residues long. Germline V gene data show CDR1 as SGHTA and CDR2 as FQGNSA. The DNA of the CDR3 is TGTGCCAGCAGCTCCTACAGGGCAAAGAGAACAGATACGCAGTATTTT. This encodes CASSSYRAKRTDTQYF.

The chain recombines TRBV5-1 with TRBJ1-4; 7 bases agree with TRBD1. Germline trimming cut 0 bases from V and 3 bases from J; bases unmatched to any gene: 2. The length of the CDR3 is 15 residues. CDR1 and CDR2 from the germline V gene are SGHRS and YFSETQ. The CDR3 here is CASSLEGAANEKLFF. CDR3 nucleotides: TGCGCCAGCAGCTTGGAGGGGGCGGCTAATGAAAAACTGTTTTTT. The full variable domain, in which reference TRBV5-1 and TRBJ1-4 provide the parts outside the CDR3, is KAGVTQTPRYLIKTRGQQVTLSCSPISGHRSVSWYQQTPGQGLQFLFEYFSETQRNKGNFPGRFSGRQFSNSRSEMNVSTLELGDSALYLCASSLEGAANEKLFFGSGTQLSVL.

This clone was seen only once. The J gene is TRBJ1-2, the V gene TRBV6-5; no definite D call. The ends were cut back, 2 bases at V and 3 bases at J, with 16 bases in the middle. The CDR3 is 16 residues long. Germline V CDR1 and CDR2: MNHEY, SVGAGI. The CDR3 bases are TGTGCCAGCAGTTACGTGGGAGGAAAACAGCACTATGGCTACACCTTC. It yields the protein CASSYVGGKQHYGYTF.

The V call is TRBV6-6, the J call TRBJ2-5, with 9 bases that match TRBD2. The J segment lost 1 base and the V segment lost 5 bases, leaving 5 bases of the junction unmatched. Germline values: CDR1 MNHNY, CDR2 SVGAGI (reference sequence). The CDR3 runs to 15 residues. The CDR3: CASSHLAGSQETQYF. The CDR3 bases are TGTGCCAGCAGTCATCTAGCGGGGAGCCAAGAGACCCAGTACTTC.

This clone was recorded only once. The rearrangement links TRBV11-2 to TRBJ2-1; D possibly corresponds to TRBD2 (6 bases). There are 15 residues in the CDR3. V was cut by 3 bases and J by 3 bases, with 12 bases left in between. CDR1 is SGHAT, CDR2 FQNNGV, per germline. The DNA for the CDR3 is TGTGCCAGCAGCTTGACTAGAGGCCGCTACAATGAGCAGTTCTTC. Protein product: CASSLTRGRYNEQFF.

The chain couples TRBV5-4 to TRBJ2-7; D is possibly TRBD2 (6 bases). The CDR3 extends over 16 amino acids. Germline loops: CDR1 SGHNT, CDR2 YYREEE (reference sequence). The V end was cut by 7 bases, the J end by 2 bases, with 22 bases between. This chain's CDR3 is CASAREGGETPYEQYF. For the CDR3, the DNA is TGTGCCAGCGCCCGAGAGGGCGGGGAGACTCCCTACGAGCAGTACTTC.

This chain joins TRBV29-1 and TRBJ2-2, with 8 bases matching TRBD1. This CDR3 contains 14 residues. Germline CDR1 SQVTM, CDR2 ANQGSEA. J lost 4 bases, V lost 6 bases, and 7 bases had no gene match. The CDR3 DNA reads TGCAGCGTCCAGGGGGCGCAGGTCACCGGGGAGCTGTTTTTT. Its translation is CSVQGAQVTGELFF.

This chain connects TRBV4-1 to TRBJ2-4; TRBD2 agrees at 9 bases. CDR3 length equals 16 residues. Trimming took 4 bases from V and 7 from J; bases not matched to a gene: 11. Germline CDR1 MGHRA, CDR2 YSYEKL. CDR3 sequence reads: CASSPVGRGGKNIQYF. CDR3 sequence (DNA): TGCGCCAGCAGCCCTGTGGGGCGGGGGGGCAAGAACATTCAGTACTTC.

This chain joins TRBV30 and TRBJ2-7; 7 bases line up with TRBD2. The CDR3 sequence is 11 residues long. Trimming at V came to 8 bases and at J to 1 base, leaving 2 bases not matched to a gene. Germline-derived CDR1 and CDR2 are GTSNPN and SVGIG (reference sequence). The CDR3 sequence: CAGGVSYEQYF. The DNA of the CDR3 is TGTGCCGGGGGGGTTTCCTACGAGCAGTACTTC.